This entry lists 18 T cell receptor beta chains sequenced from one sample in a study of T cell repertoires in cytomegalovirus infection (dated by TCRdb to between 2017 and 2020). Instrument used: Illumina HiSeq 1500. Using fastp at Q25 and MiXCR, TCRdb reprocessed the public reads and kept productive beta chains. Under each unique CDR3 protein, matching rows form one entry showing the most common genes and DNA. The sample includes some 800,000 distinct CDR3 sequences, with just under 30% observed a single time. Approximately 14% of the sample lies in the top ten. Their specific antigens are unknown. The sample's treatment or condition label is to be understood as: in vitro stimulation with specific CMV peptide epitopes to enrich CMV-specific T cells. The source was cultured CD8+ T cells from PBMCs, collected from culture after CMV antigen stimulation. Receptors originate from a human donor in good health (CMV status not recorded). Some clones in this sample may be carry-over from other donors' samples.

This chain uses TRBV6-1 with TRBJ2-3, with TRBD2 matching over 11 bases. The CDR3 has 18 amino acids. Germline CDR1 is MNHNS and CDR2 is SASEGT. V lost 3 bases, J lost 2 bases, and 10 bases stayed unmatched. CDR3 sequence: CASSEVAGGNLLTDTQYF. DNA for the CDR3: TGTGCCAGCAGTGAGGTAGCGGGGGGGAACCTTCTCACAGATACGCAGTATTTT.

The J gene is TRBJ2-6, the V gene TRBV12-3 or TRBV12-4; no definite D call. This CDR3 region has 12 residues. V was shortened by 7 bases and J by 4 bases, with 5 bases between the two germline ends. Written as DNA, the CDR3 is TGTGCCAGCATGAAGGGGGCCAACGTCCTGACTTTC. This encodes CASMKGANVLTF.

This clonotype was seen just once. The chain uses TRBV3-1 and TRBJ2-7; D is unclear. The V end was cut by 1 base, the J end by 0 bases, with 10 bases between. Germline V gene sequence: CDR1 LGHDT, CDR2 YNNKEL (reference sequence). The CDR3 runs to 15 residues. CDR3 in amino acids: CASSQGTESSYEQYF. The CDR3 DNA reads TGTGCCAGCAGCCAAGGGACCGAGAGCTCCTACGAGCAGTACTTC.

CDR3 bases: TGTGCCAGCAGTTCCGGGACTCCTAACACCGGGGAGCTGTTTTTT. Its translation: CASSSGTPNTGELFF. The gene calls are TRBV2 and TRBJ2-2; TRBD2 might be the D (6 bases). V was clipped by 5 bases and J by 2 bases, with 12 bases between them. The CDR3 spans 15 residues. Germline V lookup: CDR1 SNHLY, CDR2 FYNNEI.

This clonotype was detected a few times. The chain recombines TRBV6-1 with TRBJ1-5; TRBD1 is a possible D gene (5 bases). This CDR3 region has 13 residues. Germline lookup yields CDR1 MNHNS and CDR2 SASEGT. Trimming took 6 bases from V and 6 from J, leaving 12 bases between them. The CDR3 loop is CASRKGSPQPQHF. CDR3 DNA: TGTGCCAGCAGGAAGGGGAGCCCTCAGCCCCAGCATTTT.

This chain joins TRBV19 and TRBJ1-1, with D maybe TRBD1 (5 bases). V was clipped by 2 bases and J by 2 bases, with 18 bases between them. The CDR3 runs 17 residues. CDR1 LNHDA and CDR2 SQIVND come from the germline V gene (reference sequence). For the CDR3, the DNA is TGTGCCAGTAGTATAACAGGACCGGGCCGCATAAACACTGAAGCTTTCTTT. Its translation: CASSITGPGRINTEAFF.

This clonotype turned up a few times. This chain connects TRBV7-9 to TRBJ1-1, with a weak D call TRBD1 (6 bases). The CDR3 contains 15 residues. V lost 2 bases, J lost 6 bases, and 16 bases lay in between. Germline CDR1 and CDR2: SEHNR and FQNEAQ (reference sequence). The CDR3 DNA follows: TGTGCCAGCAGCTTACCCGGGGGGGGGCAATCTGAAGCTTTCTTT. As protein: CASSLPGGGQSEAFF.

The chain recombines TRBV11-2 with TRBJ2-5; 7 bases are a match to TRBD2. Germline-derived CDR1 and CDR2 are SGHAT and FQNNGV. Germline trimming cut 5 bases from V and 3 bases from J; bases unmatched to any gene: 9. The CDR3 consists of 15 residues. The CDR3 DNA reads as TGTGCCAGCAGCATTAGACCTGGGGGGGAAGAGACCCAGTACTTC. Its protein product is CASSIRPGGEETQYF.

This chain connects TRBV12-3 or TRBV12-4 to TRBJ2-7; D may be TRBD1 (6 bases). The CDR3 sequence is 13 residues long. V lost 6 bases and J lost 2, with 11 bases in between. The CDR3 nucleotides are TGTGCCAGCAGGGCCACAGGGACCTACGAGCAGTACTTC. Amino acid sequence: CASRATGTYEQYF.

The DNA of the CDR3 is TGTGCCAGCAGTCCCCAGACAGAGTATGGCTACACCTTC. Protein: CASSPQTEYGYTF. The V call is TRBV12-3 or TRBV12-4, the J call TRBJ1-2, with D possibly being TRBD1 (5 bases). The CDR3 spans 13 residues. V was trimmed by 5 bases and J by 5 bases, leaving 12 bases between them.

This clonotype was observed a few times. J is TRBJ2-7 and V is TRBV12-3 or TRBV12-4; 7 bases match TRBD2. The CDR3 consists of 15 residues. With V trimmed by 4 bases and J by 4 bases, 10 bases remained unmatched. Here the CDR3 DNA reads TGTGCCAGCAGTTCGGGGGGTTTCCCAGAATACGAGCAGTACGTC. Protein sequence: CASSSGGFPEYEQYV.

The table lists this clonotype with a few counts. V is TRBV6-1 and J is TRBJ1-1; D call uncertain. The ends were cut back, 2 bases at V and 5 bases at J, with 15 bases in the middle. The CDR3 has 15 residues. From germline, CDR1 is MNHNS and CDR2 SASEGT. The CDR3 region is CASSERVMSVTEAFF. CDR3 bases: TGTGCCAGCAGTGAAAGGGTAATGAGCGTAACTGAAGCTTTCTTT.

This clonotype has only a few counts. The chain joins TRBV6-2 or TRBV6-3 to TRBJ2-7, with 9 bases that match TRBD2. CDR1 and CDR2 from the germline V gene are MNHEY and SVGEGT. This CDR3 is 16 amino acids long. Trimming at V came to 0 bases and at J to 3 bases, leaving 6 bases not matched to a gene. The CDR3 coding sequence is TGTGCCAGCAGTTACTCGGTCCAGCGGGGGGTCTACGAGCAGTACTTC. Translated, it gives CASSYSVQRGVYEQYF.

The genes are TRBV5-6 and TRBJ2-1; D uncertain. V lost 0 bases and J 8 bases, leaving 9 bases between the germline ends. From germline, CDR1 is SGHDT and CDR2 YYEEEE. This CDR3 contains 13 residues. CDR3 residues: CASSLELSYEQFF. The CDR3 bases are TGTGCCAGCAGCTTGGAGCTTTCATATGAGCAGTTCTTC.

This clonotype was observed a handful of times. This chain links TRBV19 with TRBJ2-1; 7 positions match TRBD1. The germline gives CDR1 LNHDA, CDR2 SQIVND (reference sequence). The CDR3 has 15 residues. J lost 8 bases, V lost 5 bases, and 12 bases had no gene match. The CDR3 reads CASSELGGKNDEQFF. DNA of the CDR3: TGTGCCAGTAGTGAGTTAGGGGGCAAGAACGATGAGCAGTTCTTC.

The chain links TRBV5-1 to TRBJ1-1; D unclear. CDR3 size: 14 residues. Trimming shortened V by 0 bases and J by 4 bases, and 10 bases separated the two germline ends. Germline loops: CDR1 SGHRS, CDR2 YFSETQ. The chain's CDR3 is CASSLGEARTEAFF. DNA of the CDR3: TGCGCCAGCAGCTTGGGGGAGGCCCGCACTGAAGCTTTCTTT.

Notes on this clonotype: This may arise from a read error, as a much more abundant clone is one base away. The chain combines TRBV12-3 or TRBV12-4 with TRBJ2-7; unclear D gene. The length of the CDR3 is 14 residues. Here the CDR3 DNA reads TGTGCCAGCAGCTACGGTACTCGGGTCTACGGGCAGTACTTC. Its protein is CASSYGTRVYGQYF.

CDR3 nucleotide sequence: TGTGCCAGTGAGACAGGGCCCACAGATACGCAGTATTTT. It specifies CASETGPTDTQYF. The chain links TRBV6-6 to TRBJ2-3; 7 bases are shared with TRBD1. V gave up 9 bases and J gave up 2 bases; unmatched junction bases: 5. The CDR3 is made up of 13 amino acids. In germline, CDR1 is MNHNY, CDR2 SVGAGI (reference sequence).